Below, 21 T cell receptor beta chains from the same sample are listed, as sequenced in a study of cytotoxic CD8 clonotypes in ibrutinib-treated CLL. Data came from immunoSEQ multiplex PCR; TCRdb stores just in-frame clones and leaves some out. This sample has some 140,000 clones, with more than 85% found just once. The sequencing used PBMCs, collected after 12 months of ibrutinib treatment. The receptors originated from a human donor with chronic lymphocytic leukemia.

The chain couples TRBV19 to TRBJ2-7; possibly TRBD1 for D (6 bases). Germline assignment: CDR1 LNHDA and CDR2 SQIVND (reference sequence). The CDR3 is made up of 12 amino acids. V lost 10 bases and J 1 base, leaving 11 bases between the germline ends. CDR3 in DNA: TGTGCCACCTCGGACAGATCCTACGAGCAGTACTTC. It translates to CATSDRSYEQYF.

Here the CDR3 DNA reads TGTGCCAGCGCAGGGACTAGCGGGAGCCACAATGAGCAGTTCTTC. This translates into CASAGTSGSHNEQFF. The J gene is TRBJ2-1, the V gene TRBV7-3; 14 bases align to TRBD2. The germline gives CDR1 SGHTA, CDR2 FQGTGA. There are 15 residues in the CDR3. V dropped 8 bases and J dropped 5; count of bases not matched to a gene: 5.

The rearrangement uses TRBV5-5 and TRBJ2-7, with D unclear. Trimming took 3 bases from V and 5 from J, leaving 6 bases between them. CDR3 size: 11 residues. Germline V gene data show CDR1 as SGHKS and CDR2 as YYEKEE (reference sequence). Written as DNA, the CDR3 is TGTGCCAGCAGCTCTATGGACGAGCAGTACTTC. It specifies CASSSMDEQYF.

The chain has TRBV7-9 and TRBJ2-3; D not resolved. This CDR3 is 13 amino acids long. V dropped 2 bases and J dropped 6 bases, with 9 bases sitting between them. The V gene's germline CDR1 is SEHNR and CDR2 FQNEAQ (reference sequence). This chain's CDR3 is CASSLSVLDTQYF. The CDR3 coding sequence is TGTGCCAGCAGCTTATCGGTCCTCGATACGCAGTATTTT.

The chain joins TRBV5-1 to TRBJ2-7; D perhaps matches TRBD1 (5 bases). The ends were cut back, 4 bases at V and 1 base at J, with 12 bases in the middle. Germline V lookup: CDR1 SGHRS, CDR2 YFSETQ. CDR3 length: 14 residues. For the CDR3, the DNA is TGCGCCAGCAGCCCACAGACAGCTTCCTACGAGCAGTACTTC. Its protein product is CASSPQTASYEQYF.

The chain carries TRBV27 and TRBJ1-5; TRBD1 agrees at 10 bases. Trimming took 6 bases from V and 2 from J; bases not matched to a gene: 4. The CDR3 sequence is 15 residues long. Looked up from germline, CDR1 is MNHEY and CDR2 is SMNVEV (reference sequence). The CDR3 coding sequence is TGTGCCAGCAGACCGGGGACAGGGGGCAATCAGCCCCAGCATTTT. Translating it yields CASRPGTGGNQPQHF.

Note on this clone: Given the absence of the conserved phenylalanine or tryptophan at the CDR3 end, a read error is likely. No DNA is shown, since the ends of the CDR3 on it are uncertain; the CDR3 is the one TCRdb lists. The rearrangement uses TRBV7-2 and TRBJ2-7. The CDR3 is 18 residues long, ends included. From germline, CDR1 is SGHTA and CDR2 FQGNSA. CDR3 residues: CASSLSWGGFHEQYSFSI.

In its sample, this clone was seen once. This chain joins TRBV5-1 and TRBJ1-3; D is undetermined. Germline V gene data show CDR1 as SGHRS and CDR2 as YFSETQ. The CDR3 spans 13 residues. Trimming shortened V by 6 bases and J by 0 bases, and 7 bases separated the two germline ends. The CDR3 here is CASKKDSGNTIYF. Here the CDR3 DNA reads TGCGCCAGCAAAAAAGACTCTGGAAACACCATATATTTT. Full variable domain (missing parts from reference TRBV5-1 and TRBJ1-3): KAGVTQTPRYLIKTRGQQVTLSCSPISGHRSVSWYQQTPGQGLQFLFEYFSETQRNKGNFPGRFSGRQFSNSRSEMNVSTLELGDSALYLCASKKDSGNTIYFGEGSWLTVV.

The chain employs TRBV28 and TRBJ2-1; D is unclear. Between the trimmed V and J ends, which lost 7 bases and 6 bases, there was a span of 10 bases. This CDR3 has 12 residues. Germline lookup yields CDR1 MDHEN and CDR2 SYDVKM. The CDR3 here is CASTRSSNEQFF. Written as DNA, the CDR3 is TGTGCCAGCACCAGGAGTAGCAATGAGCAGTTCTTC.

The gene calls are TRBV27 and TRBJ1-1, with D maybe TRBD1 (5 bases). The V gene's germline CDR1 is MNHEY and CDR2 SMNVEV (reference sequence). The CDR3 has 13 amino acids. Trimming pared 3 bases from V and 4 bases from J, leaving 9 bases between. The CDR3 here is CASSLGRVTEAFF. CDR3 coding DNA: TGTGCCAGCAGTTTGGGCAGGGTCACTGAAGCTTTCTTT.

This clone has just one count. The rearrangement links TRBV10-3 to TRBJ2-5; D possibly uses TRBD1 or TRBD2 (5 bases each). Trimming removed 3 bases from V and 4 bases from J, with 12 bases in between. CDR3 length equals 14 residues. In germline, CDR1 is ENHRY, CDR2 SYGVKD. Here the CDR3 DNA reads TGTGCCATCAGTGATTCCGGGACCCGAGAGACCCAGTACTTC. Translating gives CAISDSGTRETQYF.

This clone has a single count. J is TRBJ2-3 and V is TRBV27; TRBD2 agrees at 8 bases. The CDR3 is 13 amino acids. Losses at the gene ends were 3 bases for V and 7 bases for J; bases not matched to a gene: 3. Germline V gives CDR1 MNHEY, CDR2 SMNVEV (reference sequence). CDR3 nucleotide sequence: TGTGCCAGCAGTTTGGGCGGGAGGTATACGCAGTATTTT. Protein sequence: CASSLGGRYTQYF.

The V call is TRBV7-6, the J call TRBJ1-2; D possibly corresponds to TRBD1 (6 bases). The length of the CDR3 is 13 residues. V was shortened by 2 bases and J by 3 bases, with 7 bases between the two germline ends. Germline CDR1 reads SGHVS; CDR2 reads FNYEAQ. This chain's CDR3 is CASSLTGYYGYTF. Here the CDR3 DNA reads TGTGCCAGCAGCTTAACAGGGTACTATGGCTACACCTTC.

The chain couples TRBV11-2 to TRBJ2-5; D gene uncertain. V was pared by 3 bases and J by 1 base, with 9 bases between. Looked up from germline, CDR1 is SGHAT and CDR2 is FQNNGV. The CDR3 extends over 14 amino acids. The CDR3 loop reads CASSFLASQETQYF. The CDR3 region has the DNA TGTGCCAGCAGCTTCCTCGCGTCCCAAGAGACCCAGTACTTC.

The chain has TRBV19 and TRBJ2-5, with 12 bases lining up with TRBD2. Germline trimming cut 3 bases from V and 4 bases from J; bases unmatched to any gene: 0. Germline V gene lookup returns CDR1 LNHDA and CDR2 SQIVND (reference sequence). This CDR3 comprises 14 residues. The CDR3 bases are TGTGCCAGTAGTATGGGACTAGCGGGAGAGACCCAGTACTTC. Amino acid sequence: CASSMGLAGETQYF.

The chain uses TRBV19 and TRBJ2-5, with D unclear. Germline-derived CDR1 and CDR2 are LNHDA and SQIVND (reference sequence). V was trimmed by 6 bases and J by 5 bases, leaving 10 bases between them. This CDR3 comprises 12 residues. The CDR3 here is CASRSDAETQYF. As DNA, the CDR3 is TGTGCCAGTAGGTCGGATGCGGAGACCCAGTACTTC.

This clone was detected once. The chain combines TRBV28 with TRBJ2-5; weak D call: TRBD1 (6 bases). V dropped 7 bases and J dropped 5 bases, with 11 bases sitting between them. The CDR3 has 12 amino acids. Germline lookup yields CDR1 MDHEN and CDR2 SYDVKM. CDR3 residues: CASTGARETQYF. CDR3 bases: TGTGCCAGCACAGGGGCAAGGGAGACCCAGTACTTC.

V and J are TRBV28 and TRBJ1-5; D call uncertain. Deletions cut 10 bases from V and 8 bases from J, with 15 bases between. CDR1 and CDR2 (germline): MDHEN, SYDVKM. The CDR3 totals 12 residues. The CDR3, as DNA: TGTGCCATAGCCGAGAGGTTGGAGCCCCAGCATTTT. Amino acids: CAIAERLEPQHF.

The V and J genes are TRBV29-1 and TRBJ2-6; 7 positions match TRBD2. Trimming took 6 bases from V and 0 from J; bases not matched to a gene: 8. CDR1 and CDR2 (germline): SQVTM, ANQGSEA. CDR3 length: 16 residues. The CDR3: CSVGTIVSSGANVLTF. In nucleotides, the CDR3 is TGCAGCGTCGGGACTATTGTTAGCTCTGGGGCCAACGTCCTGACTTTC.

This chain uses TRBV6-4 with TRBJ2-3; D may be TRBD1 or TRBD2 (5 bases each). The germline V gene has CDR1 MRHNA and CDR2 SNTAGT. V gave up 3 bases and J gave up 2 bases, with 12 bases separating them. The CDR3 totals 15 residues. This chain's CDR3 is CASSESGTHTDTQYF. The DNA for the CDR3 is TGTGCCAGCAGTGAGTCCGGGACCCACACAGATACGCAGTATTTT.

The DNA for the CDR3 is TGTGCCAGCAGTTTTGGCGGCGGGGGAGAGACCCAGTACTTC. Encoded protein: CASSFGGGGETQYF. V gene TRBV28 combines with J gene TRBJ2-5, with 7 positions matching TRBD2. The CDR3 extends over 14 amino acids. Germline CDR1 MDHEN, CDR2 SYDVKM. V gave up 3 bases and J gave up 4 bases; unmatched junction bases: 5.